Sequencing of this T cell receptor (beta chain) was carried out in a study of beta chain features in type 1 diabetes. This clone was seen only a few times. Its target is unknown. The CDR3 loop spans 17 amino acids. V lost 0 bases and J 0 bases, leaving 15 bases between the germline ends. In germline, CDR1 is SGHRS, CDR2 YFSETQ. General observations from the study: Among all four CD4+ subsets, Type 1 diabetes patients had TCRB CDR3s that were moderately but significantly shorter.

Every bit of the isolated RNA underwent reverse transcription, so sequencing read expressed TCRB transcripts. TCRdb's copy holds only in-frame clones and misses some; the assay was immunoSEQ multiplex PCR. The table records fewer than 300,000 clones, 11% of them present only once. The chain employs TRBV5-1 and TRBJ2-5; D might be TRBD2 (5 bases). The TCR originated in a man aged 25 to 40 with type 1 diabetes. Source material: naive CD4+ T cells from blood. The CDR3 is CASSLGSSGLYQETQYF. The CDR3 bases are TGCGCCAGCAGCTTGGGGTCCAGCGGCCTTTACCAAGAGACCCAGTACTTC.